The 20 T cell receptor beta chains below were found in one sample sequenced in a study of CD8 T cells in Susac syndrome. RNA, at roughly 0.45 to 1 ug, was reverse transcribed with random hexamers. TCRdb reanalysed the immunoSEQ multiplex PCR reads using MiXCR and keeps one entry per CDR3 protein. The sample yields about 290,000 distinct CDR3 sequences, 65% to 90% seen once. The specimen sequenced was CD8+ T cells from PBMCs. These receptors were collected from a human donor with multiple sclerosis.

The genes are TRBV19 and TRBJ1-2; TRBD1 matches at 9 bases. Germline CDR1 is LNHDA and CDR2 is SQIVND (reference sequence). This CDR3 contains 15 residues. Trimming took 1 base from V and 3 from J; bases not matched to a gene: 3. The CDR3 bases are TGTGCCAGTAGTATAGCGGGACAGGGTCACTATGGCTACACCTTC. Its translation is CASSIAGQGHYGYTF.

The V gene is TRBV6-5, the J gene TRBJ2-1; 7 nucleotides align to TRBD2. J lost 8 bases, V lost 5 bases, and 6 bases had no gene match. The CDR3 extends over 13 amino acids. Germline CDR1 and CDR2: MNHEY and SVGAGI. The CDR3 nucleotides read TGTGCCAGCAGTCGACTGGGGGGGGATGAGCAGTTCTTC. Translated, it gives CASSRLGGDEQFF.

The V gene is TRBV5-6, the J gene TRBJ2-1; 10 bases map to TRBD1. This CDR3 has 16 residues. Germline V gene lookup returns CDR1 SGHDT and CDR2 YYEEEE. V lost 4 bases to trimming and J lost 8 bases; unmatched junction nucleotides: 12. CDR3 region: CASSPDGQGVLDEQFF. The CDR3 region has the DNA TGTGCCAGCAGCCCCGACGGACAGGGGGTCTTGGATGAGCAGTTCTTC.

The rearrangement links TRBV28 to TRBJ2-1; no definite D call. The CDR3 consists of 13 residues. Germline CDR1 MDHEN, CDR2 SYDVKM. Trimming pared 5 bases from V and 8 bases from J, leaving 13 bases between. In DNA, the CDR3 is TGTGCCAGCAGTAGTGTTCCGCGCGATGAGCAGTTCTTC. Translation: CASSSVPRDEQFF.

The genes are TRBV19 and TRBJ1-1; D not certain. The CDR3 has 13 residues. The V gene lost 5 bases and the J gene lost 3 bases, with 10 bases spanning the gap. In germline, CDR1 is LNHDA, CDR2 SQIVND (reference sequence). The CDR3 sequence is CASSLGADTEAFF. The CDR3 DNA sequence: TGTGCCAGTAGTTTGGGCGCGGACACTGAAGCTTTCTTT.

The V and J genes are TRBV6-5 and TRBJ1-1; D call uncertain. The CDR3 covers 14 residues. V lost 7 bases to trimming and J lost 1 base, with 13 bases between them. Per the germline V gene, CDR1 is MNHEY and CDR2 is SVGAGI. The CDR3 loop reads CASNPQWRNTEAFF. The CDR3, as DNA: TGTGCCAGCAACCCCCAATGGAGGAACACTGAAGCTTTCTTT.

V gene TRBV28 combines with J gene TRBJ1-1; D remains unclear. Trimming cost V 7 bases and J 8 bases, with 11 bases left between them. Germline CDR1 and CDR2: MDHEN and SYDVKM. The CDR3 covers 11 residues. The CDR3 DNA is TGTGCCAGCAATGTGGGCGGAGAAGCTTTCTTT. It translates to CASNVGGEAFF.

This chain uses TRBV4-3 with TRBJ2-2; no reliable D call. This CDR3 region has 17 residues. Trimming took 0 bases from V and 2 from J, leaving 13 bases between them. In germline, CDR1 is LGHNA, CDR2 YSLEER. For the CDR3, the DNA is TGCGCCAGCAGCCAAGAACCCCCCCGAGTAAACACCGGGGAGCTGTTTTTT. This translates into CASSQEPPRVNTGELFF.

The DNA for the CDR3 is TGCGCCAGCAGCCAAGGGGGACTAGCCCGAGTAACGCCCGGGGAGCTGTTTTTT. This gives the protein CASSQGGLARVTPGELFF. The J gene is TRBJ2-2, the V gene TRBV4-3, with 9 bases aligning to TRBD2. From germline, CDR1 is LGHNA and CDR2 YSLEER. The ends lost 1 base at V and 6 bases at J; junction bases unmatched: 12. The CDR3 sequence is 18 residues long.

The CDR3 here is CASSNIRGSLEQYF. CDR3 in DNA: TGTGCCAGCAGCAACATCAGAGGTTCCCTCGAGCAGTACTTC. The rearrangement links TRBV28 to TRBJ2-7; D is unresolved. Germline CDR1 and CDR2: MDHEN and SYDVKM. This CDR3 has 14 residues. V was shortened by 6 bases and J by 6 bases, with 18 bases between the two germline ends.

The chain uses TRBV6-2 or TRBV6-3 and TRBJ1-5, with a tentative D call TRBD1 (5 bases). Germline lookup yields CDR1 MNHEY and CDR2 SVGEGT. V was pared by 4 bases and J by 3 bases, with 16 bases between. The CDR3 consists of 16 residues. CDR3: CASSFDGPGPNQPQHF. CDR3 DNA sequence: TGTGCCAGCAGTTTTGACGGTCCAGGGCCCAATCAGCCCCAGCATTTT.

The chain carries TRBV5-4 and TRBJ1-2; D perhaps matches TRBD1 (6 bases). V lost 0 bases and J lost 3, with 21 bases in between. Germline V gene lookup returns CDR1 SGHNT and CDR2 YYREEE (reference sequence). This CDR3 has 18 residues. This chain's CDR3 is CASSLAGAGTVTYYGYTF. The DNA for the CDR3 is TGTGCCAGCAGCTTGGCGGGGGCAGGGACCGTAACATACTATGGCTACACCTTC.

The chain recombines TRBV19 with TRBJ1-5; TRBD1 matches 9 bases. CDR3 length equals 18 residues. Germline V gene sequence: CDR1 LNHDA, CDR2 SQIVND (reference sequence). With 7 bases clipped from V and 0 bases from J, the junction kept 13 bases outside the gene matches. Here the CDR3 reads CASTLGDRDTYSNQPQHF. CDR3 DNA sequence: TGTGCCAGTACCCTGGGGGACAGGGACACCTATAGCAATCAGCCCCAGCATTTT.

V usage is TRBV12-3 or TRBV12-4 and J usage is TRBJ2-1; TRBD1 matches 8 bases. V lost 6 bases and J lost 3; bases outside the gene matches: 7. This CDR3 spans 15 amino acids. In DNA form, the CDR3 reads TGTGCCAGCAGGGACAGGGTTGCCCTCTACAATGAGCAGTTCTTC. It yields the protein CASRDRVALYNEQFF.

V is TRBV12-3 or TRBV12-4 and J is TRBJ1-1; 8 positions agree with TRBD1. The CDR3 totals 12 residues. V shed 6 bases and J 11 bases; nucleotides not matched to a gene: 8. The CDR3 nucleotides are TGTGCCAGCAGCGACAGGGGAGTTATCGCTTTCTTT. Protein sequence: CASSDRGVIAFF.

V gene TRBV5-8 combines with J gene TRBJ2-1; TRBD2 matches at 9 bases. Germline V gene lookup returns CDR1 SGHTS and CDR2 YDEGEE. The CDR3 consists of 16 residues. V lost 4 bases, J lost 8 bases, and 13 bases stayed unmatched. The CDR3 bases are TGTGCCAGCAGCCCCAGGGGGGCGGGAGGGCCAGATGAGCAGTTCTTC. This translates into CASSPRGAGGPDEQFF.

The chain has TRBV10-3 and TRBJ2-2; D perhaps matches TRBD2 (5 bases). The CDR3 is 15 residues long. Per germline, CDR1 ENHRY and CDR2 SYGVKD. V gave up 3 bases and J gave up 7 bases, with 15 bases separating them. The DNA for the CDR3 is TGTGCCATCAGTGACCCCCCTAGCCTCGGCGGGGAGCTGTTTTTT. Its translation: CAISDPPSLGGELFF.

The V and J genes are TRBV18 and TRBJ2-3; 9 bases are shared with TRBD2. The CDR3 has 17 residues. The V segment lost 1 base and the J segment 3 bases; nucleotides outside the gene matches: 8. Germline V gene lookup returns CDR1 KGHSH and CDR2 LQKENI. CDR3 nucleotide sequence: TGTGCCAGCTCACCACTCGGCGTAGCGGGAGCAACAGATACGCAGTATTTT. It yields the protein CASSPLGVAGATDTQYF.

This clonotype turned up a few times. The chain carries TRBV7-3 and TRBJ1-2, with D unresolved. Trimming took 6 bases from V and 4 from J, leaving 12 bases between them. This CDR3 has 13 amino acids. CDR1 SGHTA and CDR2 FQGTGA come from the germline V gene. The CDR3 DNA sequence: TGTGCCAGCAGACCCGTAGCGAGCTATGGCTACACCTTC. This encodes CASRPVASYGYTF.

The CDR3 sequence: CASSPSVISEAFF. The CDR3 DNA reads TGTGCCAGCAGCCCCTCTGTGATCTCTGAAGCTTTCTTT. V gene TRBV5-4 combines with J gene TRBJ1-1, with no clear D. Looked up from germline, CDR1 is SGHNT and CDR2 is YYREEE (reference sequence). There are 13 residues in the CDR3. V dropped 4 bases and J dropped 6 bases, with 13 bases sitting between them.